A selection of T cell receptor beta chains follows, all from one sample in a study of pediatric ulcerative colitis. Profiled with immunoSEQ multiplex PCR; TCRdb holds only in-frame clones, not every one. The sample has around 37,000 clones; around 75% are singletons. Sequenced input: gut tissue. Receptor source: a boy between 5 and 17 years old with severe ulcerative colitis. CDR3s include the opening cysteine and the closing phenylalanine or tryptophan. A D gene is named only where the DNA matches it firmly. Clone size is given for some rows only: seen once, a few or many times, or a class if the clone is expanded.

D,V,J,size,DNA,CDR3
-,TRBV14,TRBJ2-5,once,TGTGCCAGCAGCCAGCAGTGGGGGGCGCAAGAGACCCAGTACTTC,CASSQQWGAQETQYF
-,TRBV20-1,TRBJ1-1,-,TGCAGTGCAAGTAAGGACGGTGAAGCTTTCTTT,CSASKDGEAFF
-,TRBV29-1,TRBJ1-1,-,TGCAGCGTTGAGGTGAACACTGAAGCTTTCTTT,CSVEVNTEAFF
-,TRBV6-1,TRBJ1-2,-,TGTGCCAGCAGTGAAGCAAAAGACGATAACTATGGCTACACCTTC,CASSEAKDDNYGYTF
-,TRBV27,TRBJ1-2,-,TGTGCCAGCAGTTTATCCGGCGGCGGCTACACCTTC,CASSLSGGGYTF
TRBD1,TRBV7-2,TRBJ2-4,-,TGTGCCAGCAGGCCCCCGGGACAGGGGGCCCTAAACATTCAGTACTTC,CASRPPGQGALNIQYF
-,TRBV5-1,TRBJ1-1,once,TGCGCCAGCAGCTTGAAAGGGGCCGGGTACACTGAAGCTTTCTTT,CASSLKGAGYTEAFF
TRBD1,TRBV5-1,TRBJ1-1,few,TGCGCCAGCAGTCCGGGACAGGGGGCTGGCGGCACTGAAGCTTTCTTT,CASSPGQGAGGTEAFF
TRBD1,TRBV28,TRBJ1-5,-,TGTGCCAGCAGTACGGGACAGGACAATCAGCCCCAGCATTTT,CASSTGQDNQPQHF
-,TRBV2,TRBJ2-7,-,TGTGCCAGCAGTGTGCGAGGGTCCGAGCAGTACTTC,CASSVRGSEQYF
-,TRBV9,TRBJ2-2,-,TGTGCCAGCAGCGTAAGGTCAGGCTTATTGAACACCGGGGAGCTGTTTTTT,CASSVRSGLLNTGELFF